The rows below give T cell receptor beta chains drawn from one sample of a study of T cell changes during pregnancy in multiple sclerosis. Repertoires were generated with immunoSEQ multiplex PCR, while TCRdb's copy carries only in-frame clones and drops some. The repertoire holds about 75,000 clones, with around 90% as singletons. Material: CD4+ T cells from peripheral blood mononuclear cells, obtained before pregnancy. These TCRs come from a female donor with multiple sclerosis, enrolled in a pregnancy study. Both conserved end residues are part of each CDR3. The D gene is left open where the match is weak.

TRBV5-5	TRBJ1-1	NA	14	CASTKSGVGTEAFF
TRBV30	TRBJ1-4	NA	15	CAWGRVGRSNEKLFF
TRBV25-1	TRBJ2-1	TRBD2	14	CASSVAGGPGEQFF
TRBV7-2	TRBJ2-5	TRBD2	18	CASNYGLAGGRDRETQYF
TRBV7-3	TRBJ2-3	TRBD2	16	CASSLVAGMGTDTQYF
TRBV7-2	TRBJ1-1	TRBD1	14	CASSLTGQSTEAFF
TRBV5-4	TRBJ2-1	NA	17	CASNRGSGGLTYNEQFF
TRBV7-9	TRBJ1-2	NA	13	CASSAGTMDGYTF
TRBV7-2	TRBJ2-7	NA	14	CASSLGQVSYEQYF
TRBV29-1	TRBJ2-6	NA	14	CSVEGGSGANVLTF
TRBV27	TRBJ1-5	TRBD1	17	CASTEQGPLGGNQPQHF
TRBV4-1	TRBJ1-1	TRBD1	15	CASSRETGVNTEAFF
TRBV18	TRBJ2-1	NA	15	CASSPDKDPRDEQFF
TRBV10-2	NA	TRBD2	14	CASSEISGTYEQYF
TRBV7-2	TRBJ2-2	TRBD2	14	CASSLKRGTGELFF
TRBV27	TRBJ1-6	NA	17	CASSFQTRSSYNSPLHF
TRBV2	TRBJ2-3	TRBD1	15	CASRGQPLSTDTQYF
TRBV11-2	TRBJ1-2	TRBD1	15	CASSPQQGAAYGYTF
TRBV25-1	TRBJ2-3	NA	13	CASSETLPDTQYF
TRBV27	TRBJ1-1	NA	14	CASSVDRGGTEAFF
TRBV18	TRBJ2-7	TRBD1	13	CASSQGTGVEQYF
TRBV19	TRBJ2-5	TRBD1	18	CASSTYAGQGSYQETQYF
TRBV27	TRBJ1-2	NA	14	CVVRSGEGWLGYTF
TRBV2	TRBJ2-5	NA	14	CASSVGALGETQYF
TRBV6-5	NA	NA	13	CASRRLDSYEQYF
TRBV23-1	TRBJ1-4	TRBD1	14	CASAPDREDEKLFF
TRBV2	TRBJ1-1	NA	15	CASSEASGADTEAFF
TRBV2	TRBJ1-1	NA	12	CASAVGGTEAFF
TRBV7-6	TRBJ2-5	TRBD1	15	CASSLSGTDLETQYF
TRBV11-1	TRBJ2-5	NA	13	CASSRGQQETQYF
TRBV25-1	TRBJ1-4	NA	15	CASSDTTETNEKLFF
TRBV7-8	TRBJ1-2	NA	13	CASSLDTNYGYTF
TRBV28	TRBJ2-4	TRBD2	12	CASREGKNIQYF
TRBV6-6	TRBJ2-3	NA	14	CASSTAASTDTQYF
TRBV7-2	TRBJ2-2	TRBD1	16	CASSLQTGRGTGELFF
TRBV4-3	TRBJ1-1	NA	12	CASSQEQGEAFF
TRBV2	TRBJ1-6	NA	16	CASSEESGRLNSPLHF
TRBV28	TRBJ2-1	TRBD2	16	CASSILSGRAYNEQFF
TRBV9	TRBJ1-4	TRBD1	15	CASSAPGQGNEKLFF
TRBV7-3	TRBJ2-1	NA	13	CASSFSLANEQFF
TRBV28	TRBJ1-1	TRBD1	16	CASSRPGQSMNTEAFF
TRBV18	TRBJ2-3	TRBD1	15	CASSRDSAYTDTQYF
TRBV6-5	TRBJ2-7	TRBD1	15	CASSQPGTGLHEQYF
TRBV5-1	TRBJ2-7	TRBD1	15	CASSLSGTGAYEQYF
TRBV19	TRBJ1-5	NA	17	CATRGGGPGDSNQPQHF
TRBV7-6	TRBJ2-1	NA	13	CASSRGLLNEQFF
TRBV30	TRBJ2-7	TRBD1	13	CAWMRQGALEQYF
TRBV6-1	TRBJ1-2	NA	14	CASSEGGVRGGYTF
TRBV27	TRBJ1-5	NA	15	CASSERGTGGQPQHF
TRBV27	TRBJ2-7	TRBD1	15	CASSLRDRDSYEQYF
TRBV5-1	TRBJ2-1	NA	15	CASSLEWGDYNEQFF
TRBV2	TRBJ2-7	TRBD1	13	CASSGTGVGEQYF
TRBV5-1	TRBJ2-3	TRBD2	14	CASGGGTSTDTQYF
TRBV19	TRBJ1-2	TRBD1	13	CASGQGAIYGYTF
TRBV7-9	TRBJ1-1	NA	14	CASSLLGRDTEAFF